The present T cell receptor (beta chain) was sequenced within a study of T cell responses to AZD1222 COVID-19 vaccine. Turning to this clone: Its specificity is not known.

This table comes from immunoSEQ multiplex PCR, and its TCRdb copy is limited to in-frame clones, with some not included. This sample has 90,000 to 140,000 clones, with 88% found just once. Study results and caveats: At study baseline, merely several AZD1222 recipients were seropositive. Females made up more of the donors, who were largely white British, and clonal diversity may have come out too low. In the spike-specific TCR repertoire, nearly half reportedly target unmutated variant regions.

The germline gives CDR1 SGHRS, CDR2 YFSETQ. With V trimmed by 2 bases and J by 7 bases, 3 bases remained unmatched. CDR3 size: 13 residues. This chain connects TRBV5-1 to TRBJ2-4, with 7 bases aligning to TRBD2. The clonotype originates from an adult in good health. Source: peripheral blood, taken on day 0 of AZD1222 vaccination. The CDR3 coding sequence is TGCGCCAGCAGCTTAGGCGGGGGTAACATTCAGTACTTC. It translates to CASSLGGGNIQYF.